This is a list of T cell receptor beta chains from one sample in a study of radiation and T cells in renal cell carcinoma. Method: immunoSEQ multiplex PCR; TCRdb's copy keeps in-frame clones and lacks some. Among approximately 150,000 clones listed, roughly 83% were seen once. The source material was blood, sampled from a patient whose treatment included radiotherapy and nephrectomy. The receptors derive from a woman aged 45 to 65 with renal cell carcinoma. Each CDR3 is given with its conserved first and last residue. Each record gives: D gene, J gene, CDR3 length, clone size, V gene, CDR3 protein, CDR3 DNA. D genes are given only for firm matches. Not all rows give a size; the values are once, few, many and, for expanded clones, a class.

TRBD1 | TRBJ1-5 | 17 | . | TRBV28 | CASSLWGGQLSNQPQHF | TGTGCCAGCAGTTTATGGGGGGGACAGTTAAGCAATCAGCCCCAGCATTTT
. | TRBJ1-4 | 13 | . | TRBV5-1 | CASSFMDNEKLFF | TGCGCCAGCAGCTTTATGGATAATGAAAAACTGTTTTTT
. | TRBJ1-3 | 14 | once | TRBV6-5 | CAISVTEQGNTIYF | TGTGCCATCAGTGTGACGGAACAAGGAAACACCATATATTTT
. | TRBJ1-5 | 16 | . | TRBV10-2 | CASSEIRGVGNQPQHF | TGCGCCAGCAGTGAGATTAGGGGGGTGGGCAATCAGCCCCAGCATTTT
. | TRBJ1-5 | 12 | . | TRBV19 | CASSTQKRAQHF | TGTGCCAGTAGTACTCAGAAAAGAGCCCAGCATTTT
TRBD2 | TRBJ2-7 | 14 | . | TRBV6-5 | CASNPLAGSYEQYF | TGTGCCAGCAACCCACTAGCGGGAAGCTACGAGCAGTACTTC
TRBD2 | TRBJ2-5 | 15 | . | TRBV9 | CASSVTGGFWETQYF | TGTGCCAGCAGCGTAACGGGGGGGTTTTGGGAGACCCAGTACTTC
. | TRBJ2-3 | 14 | . | TRBV18 | CASSPRSNTDTQYF | TGTGCCAGCTCACCTCGCAGTAACACAGATACGCAGTATTTT
TRBD1 | TRBJ2-3 | 14 | . | TRBV6-5 | CASSSGTGGSAQYF | TGTGCCAGCAGTTCCGGGACAGGAGGTTCGGCGCAGTATTTT
. | TRBJ2-3 | 15 | . | TRBV7-9 | CASSLSLAGTDTQYF | TGTGCCAGCAGCTTATCCCTAGCAGGTACAGATACGCAGTATTTT
TRBD1 | TRBJ2-6 | 16 | . | TRBV5-4 | CASSSTGRSGANVLTF | TGTGCCAGCAGCTCGACAGGGCGGTCTGGGGCCAACGTCCTGACTTTC
TRBD1 | TRBJ1-6 | 15 | . | TRBV19 | CASSIGGQGNSPLHF | TGTGCCAGTAGTATTGGGGGACAGGGGAATTCACCCCTCCACTTT
. | TRBJ1-2 | 13 | . | TRBV6-5 | CASRVSSNYGYTF | TGTGCCAGCAGGGTCTCCTCTAACTATGGCTACACCTTC
. | TRBJ1-1 | 12 | . | TRBV7-2 | CASSLVQREAFF | TGTGCCAGCAGCTTAGTGCAGCGTGAAGCTTTCTTT
. | TRBJ1-3 | 12 | . | TRBV9 | CASSGPRNTIYF | TGTGCCAGCAGCGGGCCTCGAAACACCATATATTTT
. | TRBJ1-5 | 17 | once | TRBV7-9 | CASSLGVGRVEAQPQHF | TGTGCCAGCAGCTTAGGGGTTGGGCGGGTTGAGGCTCAGCCCCAGCATTTT
. | TRBJ2-2 | 13 | . | TRBV6-6 | CASSYSGTGELFF | TGTGCCAGCAGTTACTCGGGCACCGGGGAGCTGTTTTTT
. | TRBJ2-3 | 17 | . | TRBV4-1 | CASSHPFRREPTDTQYF | TGCGCCAGCAGCCACCCCTTTCGACGGGAGCCAACAGATACGCAGTATTTT
. | TRBJ1-1 | 15 | . | TRBV5-6 | CASSLAPKMNTEAFF | TGTGCCAGCAGCTTGGCTCCCAAAATGAACACTGAAGCTTTCTTT
. | TRBJ1-4 | 18 | . | TRBV5-1 | CASSPVVRTGSFNEKLFF | TGCGCCAGCAGTCCTGTCGTCAGGACGGGATCTTTTAATGAAAAACTGTTTTTT
TRBD1 | TRBJ2-7 | 14 | . | TRBV5-1 | CASSFEQGRYEQYF | TGCGCCAGCAGCTTCGAACAGGGGCGCTACGAGCAGTACTTC
. | TRBJ1-2 | 13 | . | TRBV2 | CASSAPNGGGYTF | TGTGCCAGCAGTGCCCCAAACGGGGGGGGCTACACCTTC
. | TRBJ2-6 | 14 | . | TRBV6-1 | CASSDHSGANVLTF | TGTGCCAGCAGTGATCATTCTGGGGCCAACGTCCTGACTTTC
TRBD2 | TRBJ2-7 | 13 | once | TRBV6-5 | CASINRGGYEQYF | TGTGCCAGCATTAATCGGGGGGGCTACGAGCAGTACTTC
. | TRBJ2-1 | 19 | . | TRBV28 | CASTLSRQFAHEGYNEQFF | TGTGCCAGCACCCTAAGCCGCCAGTTTGCCCATGAGGGGTACAATGAGCAGTTCTTC
TRBD2 | TRBJ2-3 | 16 | . | TRBV11-2 | CASSVGLVRRTDTQYF | TGTGCCAGCAGCGTGGGACTAGTCAGACGCACAGATACGCAGTATTTT
. | TRBJ2-5 | 13 | . | TRBV25-1 | CASSEYKGETQYF | TGTGCCAGCAGTGAATATAAGGGAGAGACCCAGTACTTC
. | TRBJ2-3 | 16 | . | TRBV5-1 | CASSLVGGAGTDTQYF | TGCGCCAGCAGCTTGGTGGGCGGGGCCGGCACAGATACGCAGTATTTT
. | TRBJ2-2 | 13 | . | TRBV27 | CASSLRGTGELFF | TGTGCCAGCAGTCTTCGGGGCACCGGGGAGCTGTTTTTT
. | TRBJ2-5 | 14 | . | TRBV19 | CASSPGWGQETQYF | TGTGCCAGTAGTCCCGGTTGGGGGCAAGAGACCCAGTACTTC
TRBD1 | TRBJ1-2 | 16 | . | TRBV7-9 | CASSLVLDRTGDGYTF | TGTGCCAGCAGCCTCGTCCTAGACCGGACAGGGGATGGCTACACCTTC
. | TRBJ1-6 | 13 | . | TRBV28 | CASSPGNNSPLHF | TGTGCCAGCAGTCCGGGGAATAATTCACCCCTCCACTTT
TRBD1 | TRBJ1-1 | 14 | . | TRBV2 | CASSDTGGNTEAFF | TGTGCCAGCAGTGACACAGGGGGTAACACTGAAGCTTTCTTT
TRBD2 | TRBJ2-7 | 17 | . | TRBV5-4 | CASSKGTSGGRGYEQYF | TGTGCCAGCAGCAAAGGGACTAGCGGGGGCCGGGGGTACGAGCAGTACTTC
. | TRBJ1-3 | 16 | few | TRBV19 | CASSFLQGDSGNTIYF | TGTGCCAGTAGTTTCCTTCAAGGGGACTCTGGAAACACCATATATTTT
. | TRBJ2-6 | 16 | . | TRBV7-2 | CASSPDSNSGANVLTF | TGTGCCAGCAGCCCGGACTCAAACTCTGGGGCCAACGTCCTGACTTTC
. | TRBJ2-3 | 14 | . | TRBV5-1 | CASSFRAPTDTQYF | TGCGCCAGCAGCTTCAGGGCCCCCACAGATACGCAGTATTTT
TRBD1 | TRBJ2-2 | 16 | . | TRBV9 | CASSVGDRAHTGELFF | TGTGCCAGCAGCGTAGGTGACAGGGCGCACACCGGGGAGCTGTTTTTT
. | TRBJ2-1 | 13 | . | TRBV2 | CASSEVEYNEQFF | TGTGCCAGCAGTGAAGTGGAGTACAATGAGCAGTTCTTC
. | TRBJ2-3 | 12 | . | TRBV11-2 | CASSGNRATQYF | TGTGCCAGCAGCGGGAACAGGGCTACGCAGTATTTT
TRBD2 | TRBJ2-5 | 17 | . | TRBV5-6 | CASSRTSGGRYQETQYF | TGTGCCAGCAGCCGGACTAGCGGGGGGCGGTACCAAGAGACCCAGTACTTC
. | TRBJ2-3 | 14 | . | TRBV5-4 | CASSLLGSTDTQYF | TGTGCCAGCAGCCTTCTAGGTAGCACAGATACGCAGTATTTT
. | TRBJ1-5 | 14 | . | TRBV30 | CAWNHGTENQPQHF | TGTGCCTGGAACCATGGGACGGAAAATCAGCCCCAGCATTTT
. | TRBJ1-5 | 15 | once | TRBV30 | CAWSVSGGPRQPQHF | TGTGCCTGGAGTGTATCCGGGGGACCCAGACAGCCCCAGCATTTT
. | TRBJ1-1 | 14 | . | TRBV7-2 | CASSHSLVYTEAFF | TGTGCCAGCAGCCACAGCCTAGTATATACTGAAGCTTTCTTT
. | TRBJ2-2 | 12 | . | TRBV11-3 | CASSLGAGELFF | TGTGCCAGCAGCTTAGGGGCCGGGGAGCTGTTTTTT
. | TRBJ2-1 | 13 | . | TRBV10-3 | CAINPAGDNEQFF | TGTGCCATCAACCCCGCTGGGGACAATGAGCAGTTCTTC
. | TRBJ2-1 | 14 | . | TRBV11-2 | CASSLAGVVNEQFF | TGTGCCAGCAGCTTAGCGGGAGTCGTCAATGAGCAGTTCTTC
TRBD1 | TRBJ1-4 | 16 | once | TRBV27 | CASSLWSTGAGEKLFF | TGTGCCAGCAGTTTATGGTCGACAGGGGCGGGTGAAAAACTGTTTTTT
. | TRBJ2-7 | 12 | . | TRBV6-5 | CASRWGSYEQYF | TGTGCCAGCAGGTGGGGATCATACGAGCAGTACTTC
. | TRBJ2-1 | 12 | . | TRBV18 | CASLGPHNEQFF | TGTGCCAGCTTGGGTCCACACAATGAGCAGTTCTTC
. | TRBJ2-5 | 13 | . | TRBV6-5 | CASRIDLLGTQYF | TGTGCCAGCAGGATAGACCTATTGGGGACCCAGTACTTC
. | TRBJ2-5 | 14 | once | TRBV11-2 | CASSLYTGSETQYF | TGTGCCAGCAGCTTATATACGGGCTCAGAGACCCAGTACTTC
TRBD2 | TRBJ2-3 | 17 | . | TRBV9 | CASSVALTSGSADTQYF | TGTGCCAGCAGCGTGGCACTGACTAGCGGGAGTGCAGATACGCAGTATTTT
TRBD2 | TRBJ2-3 | 13 | . | TRBV6-4 | CASRGLATDTQYF | TGTGCCAGCAGGGGACTAGCCACAGATACGCAGTATTTT